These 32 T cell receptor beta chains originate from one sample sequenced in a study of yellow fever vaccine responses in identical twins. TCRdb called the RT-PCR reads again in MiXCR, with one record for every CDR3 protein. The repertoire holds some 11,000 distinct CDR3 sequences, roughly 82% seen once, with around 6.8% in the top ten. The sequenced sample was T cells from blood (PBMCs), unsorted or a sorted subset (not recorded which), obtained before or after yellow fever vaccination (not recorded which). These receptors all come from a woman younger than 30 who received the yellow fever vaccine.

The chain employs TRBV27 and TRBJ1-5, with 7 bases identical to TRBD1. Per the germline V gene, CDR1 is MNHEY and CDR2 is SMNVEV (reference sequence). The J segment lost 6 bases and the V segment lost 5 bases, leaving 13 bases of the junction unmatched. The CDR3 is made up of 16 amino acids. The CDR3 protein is CASSPGTEQLRQPQHF. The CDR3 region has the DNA TGTGCCAGCAGTCCCGGGACAGAGCAACTTCGTCAGCCCCAGCATTTT.

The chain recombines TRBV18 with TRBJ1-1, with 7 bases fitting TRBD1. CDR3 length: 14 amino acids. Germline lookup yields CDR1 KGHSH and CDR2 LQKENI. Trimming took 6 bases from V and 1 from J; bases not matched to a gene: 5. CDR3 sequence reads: CASSPGTANTEAFF. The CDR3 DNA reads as TGTGCCAGCTCGCCAGGGACAGCGAACACTGAAGCTTTCTTT.

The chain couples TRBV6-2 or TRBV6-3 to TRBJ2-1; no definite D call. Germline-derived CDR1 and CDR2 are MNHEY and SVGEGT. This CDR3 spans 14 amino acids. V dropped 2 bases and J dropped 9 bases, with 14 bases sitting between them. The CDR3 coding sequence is TGTGCCAGCAGTTACGGGCTAGGTGGTTTTGAGCAGTTCTTC. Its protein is CASSYGLGGFEQFF.

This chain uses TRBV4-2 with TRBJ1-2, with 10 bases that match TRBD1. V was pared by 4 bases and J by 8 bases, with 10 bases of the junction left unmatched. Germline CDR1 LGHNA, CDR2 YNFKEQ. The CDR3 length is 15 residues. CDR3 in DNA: TGTGCCAGCAGCCCCGGGACAGGGGATCGTCCGGGCTACACCTTC. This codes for CASSPGTGDRPGYTF.

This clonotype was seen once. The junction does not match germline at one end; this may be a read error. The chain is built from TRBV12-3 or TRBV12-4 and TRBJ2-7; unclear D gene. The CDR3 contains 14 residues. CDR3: CASSLGTASHEQYF. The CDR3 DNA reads TGTGCCAGCAGTTTGGGCACGGCCTCCCACGAGCAGTACTTC.

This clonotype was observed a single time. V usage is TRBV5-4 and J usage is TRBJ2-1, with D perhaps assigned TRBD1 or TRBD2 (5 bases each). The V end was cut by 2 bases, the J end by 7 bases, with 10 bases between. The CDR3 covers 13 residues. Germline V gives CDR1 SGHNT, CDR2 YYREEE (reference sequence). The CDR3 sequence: CASSFGTPNEQFF. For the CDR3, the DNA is TGTGCCAGCAGCTTCGGGACCCCAAATGAGCAGTTCTTC.

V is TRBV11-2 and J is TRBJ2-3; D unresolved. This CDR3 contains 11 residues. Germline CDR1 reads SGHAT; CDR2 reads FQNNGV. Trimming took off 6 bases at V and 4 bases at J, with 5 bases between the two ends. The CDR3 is CASRRSDTQYF. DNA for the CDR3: TGTGCCAGCAGGCGGTCAGATACGCAGTATTTT. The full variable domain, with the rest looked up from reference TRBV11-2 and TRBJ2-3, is EAGVAQSPRYKIIEKRQSVAFWCNPISGHATLYWYQQILGQGPKLLIQFQNNGVVDDSQLPKDRFSAERLKGVDSTLKIQPAKLEDSAVYLCASRRSDTQYFGPGTRLTVL.

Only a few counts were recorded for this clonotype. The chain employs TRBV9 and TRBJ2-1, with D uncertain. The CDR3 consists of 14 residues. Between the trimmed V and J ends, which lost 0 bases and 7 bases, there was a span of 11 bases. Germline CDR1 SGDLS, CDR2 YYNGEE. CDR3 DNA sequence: TGTGCCAGCAGCGTAGTCGAGGTAGCAAATGAGCAGTTCTTC. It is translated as CASSVVEVANEQFF.

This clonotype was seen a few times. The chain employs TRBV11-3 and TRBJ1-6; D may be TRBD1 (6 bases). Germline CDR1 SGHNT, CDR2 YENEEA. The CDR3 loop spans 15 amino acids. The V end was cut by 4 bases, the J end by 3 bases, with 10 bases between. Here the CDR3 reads CASSYDRLYNSPLHF. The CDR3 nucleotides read TGTGCCAGCAGCTACGACAGGCTCTATAATTCACCCCTCCACTTT.

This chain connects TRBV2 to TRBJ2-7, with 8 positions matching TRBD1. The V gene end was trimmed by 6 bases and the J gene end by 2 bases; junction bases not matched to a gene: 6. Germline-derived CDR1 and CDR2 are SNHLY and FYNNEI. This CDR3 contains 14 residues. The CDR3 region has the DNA TGTGCCAGCAGGGACAGGGTCTTGCCCTACGAGCAGTACGTC. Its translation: CASRDRVLPYEQYV.

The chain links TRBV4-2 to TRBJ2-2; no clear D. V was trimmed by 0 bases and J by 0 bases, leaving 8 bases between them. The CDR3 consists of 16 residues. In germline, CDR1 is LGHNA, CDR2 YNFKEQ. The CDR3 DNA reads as TGTGCCAGCAGCCAAGAGGGATCTACGAACACCGGGGAGCTGTTTTTT. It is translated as CASSQEGSTNTGELFF.

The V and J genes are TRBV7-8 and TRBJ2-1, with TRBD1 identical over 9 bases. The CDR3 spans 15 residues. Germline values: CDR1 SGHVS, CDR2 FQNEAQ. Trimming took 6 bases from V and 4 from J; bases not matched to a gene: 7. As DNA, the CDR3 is TGTGCCAGCAGTACCGGGACAGGGTTATACAATGAGCAGTTCTTC. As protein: CASSTGTGLYNEQFF.

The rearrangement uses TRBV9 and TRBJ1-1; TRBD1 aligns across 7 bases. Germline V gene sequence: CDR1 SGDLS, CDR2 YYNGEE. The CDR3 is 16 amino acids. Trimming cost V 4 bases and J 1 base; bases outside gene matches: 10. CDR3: CASSHSPGTANTEAFF. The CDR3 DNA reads TGTGCCAGCAGCCACTCCCCTGGGACAGCGAACACTGAAGCTTTCTTT.

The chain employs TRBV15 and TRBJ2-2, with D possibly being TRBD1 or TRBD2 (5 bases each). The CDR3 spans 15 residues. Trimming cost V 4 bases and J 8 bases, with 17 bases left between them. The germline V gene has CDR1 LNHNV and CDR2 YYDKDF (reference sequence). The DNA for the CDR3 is TGTGCCACCAGCACCCTAGATGGGGGACGAGGGGAGCTGTTTTTT. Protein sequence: CATSTLDGGRGELFF. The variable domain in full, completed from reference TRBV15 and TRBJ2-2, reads DAMVIQNPRYQVTQFGKPVTLSCSQTLNHNVMYWYQQKSSQAPKLLFHYYDKDFNNEADTPDNFQSRRPNTSFCFLDIRSPGLGDTAMYLCATSTLDGGRGELFFGEGSRLTVL.

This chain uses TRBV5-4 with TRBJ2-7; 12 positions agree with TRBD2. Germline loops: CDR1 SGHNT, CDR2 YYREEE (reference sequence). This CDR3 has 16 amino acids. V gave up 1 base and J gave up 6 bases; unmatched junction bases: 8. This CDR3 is CASSLTLAGGRGEQYF. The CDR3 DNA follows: TGTGCCAGCAGCTTGACGCTAGCGGGAGGGCGCGGCGAGCAGTACTTC.

In nucleotides, the CDR3 is TGTGCCAGCAGCCAAACAGGGAACACTGAAGCTTTCTTT. Amino acids: CASSQTGNTEAFF. This rearrangement joins TRBV14 to TRBJ1-1; the D gene is possibly TRBD1 (5 bases). The CDR3 has 13 residues. Trimming stripped 2 bases from V and 1 base from J, with 5 bases between. Germline CDR1 reads SGHDN; CDR2 reads FVKESK.

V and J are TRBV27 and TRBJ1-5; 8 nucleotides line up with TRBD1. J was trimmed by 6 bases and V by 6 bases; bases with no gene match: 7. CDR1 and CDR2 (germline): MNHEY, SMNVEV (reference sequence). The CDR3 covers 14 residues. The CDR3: CASSDRGGGQPQHF. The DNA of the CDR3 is TGTGCCAGCAGCGACAGGGGCGGAGGTCAGCCCCAGCATTTT.

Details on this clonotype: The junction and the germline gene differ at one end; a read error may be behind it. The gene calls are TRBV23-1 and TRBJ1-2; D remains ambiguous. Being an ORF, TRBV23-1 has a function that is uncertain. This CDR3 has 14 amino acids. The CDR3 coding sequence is TGCGCCAGCAATCAAACCGTCCCAAGGAATGGCTACACCTTC. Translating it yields CASNQTVPRNGYTF.

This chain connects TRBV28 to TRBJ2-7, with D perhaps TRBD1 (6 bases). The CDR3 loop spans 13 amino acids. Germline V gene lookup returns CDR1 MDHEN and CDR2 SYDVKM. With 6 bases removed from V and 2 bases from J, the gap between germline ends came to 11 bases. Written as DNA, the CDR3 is TGTGCCAGCAGCTTGGACAGAGCCTACGAGCAGTACGTC. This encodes CASSLDRAYEQYV.

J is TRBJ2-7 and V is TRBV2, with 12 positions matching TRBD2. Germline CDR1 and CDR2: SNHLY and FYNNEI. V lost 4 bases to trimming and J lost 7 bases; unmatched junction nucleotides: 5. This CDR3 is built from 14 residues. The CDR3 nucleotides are TGTGCCAGCAGTGGAACTAGCGGGAGGAATGAGCAGTACTTC. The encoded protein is CASSGTSGRNEQYF.

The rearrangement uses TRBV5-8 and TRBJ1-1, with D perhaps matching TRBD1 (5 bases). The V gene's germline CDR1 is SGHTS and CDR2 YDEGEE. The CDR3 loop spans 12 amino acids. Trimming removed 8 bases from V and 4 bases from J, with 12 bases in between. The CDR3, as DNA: TGTGCCAGTAATCAAAGGGGCACTGAAGCTTTCTTT. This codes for CASNQRGTEAFF.

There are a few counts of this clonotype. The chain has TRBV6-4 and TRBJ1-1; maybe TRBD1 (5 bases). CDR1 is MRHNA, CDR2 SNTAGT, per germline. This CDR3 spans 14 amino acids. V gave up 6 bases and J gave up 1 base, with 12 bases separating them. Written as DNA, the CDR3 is TGTGCCAGCAGCGCCGGGGGTGAGAACACTGAAGCTTTCTTT. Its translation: CASSAGGENTEAFF.

CDR3 in amino acids: CSVRREANTEAFF. Here the CDR3 DNA reads TGCAGCGTGCGGAGAGAGGCGAACACTGAAGCTTTCTTT. This rearrangement joins TRBV29-1 to TRBJ1-1; D is undetermined. This CDR3 is 13 amino acids long. Trimming stripped 6 bases from V and 1 base from J, with 12 bases between. Per the germline V gene, CDR1 is SQVTM and CDR2 is ANQGSEA.

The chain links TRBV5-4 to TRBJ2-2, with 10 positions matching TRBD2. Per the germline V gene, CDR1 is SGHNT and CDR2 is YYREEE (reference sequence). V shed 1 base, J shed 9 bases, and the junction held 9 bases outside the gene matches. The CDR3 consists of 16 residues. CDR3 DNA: TGTGCCAGCAGCTTGTGGGCTAGCGGGGGCCCCAGGGAGCTGTTTTTT. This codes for CASSLWASGGPRELFF.

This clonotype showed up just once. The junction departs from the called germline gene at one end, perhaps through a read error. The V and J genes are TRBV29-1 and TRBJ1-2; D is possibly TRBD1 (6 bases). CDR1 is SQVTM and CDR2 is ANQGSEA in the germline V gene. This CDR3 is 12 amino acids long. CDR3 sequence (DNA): TGCAGCGTTGATCCGGGGGCAGATGGCACCCCCTTC. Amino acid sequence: CSVDPGADGTPF.

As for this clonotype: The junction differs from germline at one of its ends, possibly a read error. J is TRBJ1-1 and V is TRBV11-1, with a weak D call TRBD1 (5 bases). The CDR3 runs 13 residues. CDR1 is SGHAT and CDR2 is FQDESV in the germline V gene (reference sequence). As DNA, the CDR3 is TGTGCCAGCAGCTCCACAGGATACACTGAAGCTTTCTTC. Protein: CASSSTGYTEAFF. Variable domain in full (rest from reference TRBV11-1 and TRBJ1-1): EAEVAQSPRYKITEKSQAVAFWCDPISGHATLYWYRQILGQGPELLVQFQDESVVDDSQLPKDRFSAERLKGVDSTLKIQPAELGDSAMYLCASSSTGYTEAFFGQGTRLTVV.

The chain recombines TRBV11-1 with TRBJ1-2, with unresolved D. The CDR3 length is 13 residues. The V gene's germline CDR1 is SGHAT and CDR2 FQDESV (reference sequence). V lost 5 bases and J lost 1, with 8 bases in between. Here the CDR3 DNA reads TGTGCCAGCAGCCCGGCAGATAACTATGGCTACACCTTC. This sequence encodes CASSPADNYGYTF.

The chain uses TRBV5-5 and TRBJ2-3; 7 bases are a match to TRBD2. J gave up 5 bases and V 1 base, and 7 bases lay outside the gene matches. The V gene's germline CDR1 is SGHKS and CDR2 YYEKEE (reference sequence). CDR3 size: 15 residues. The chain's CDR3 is CASSLSAGPGDTQYF. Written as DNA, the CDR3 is TGTGCCAGCAGCTTGTCAGCGGGGCCGGGAGATACGCAGTATTTT.

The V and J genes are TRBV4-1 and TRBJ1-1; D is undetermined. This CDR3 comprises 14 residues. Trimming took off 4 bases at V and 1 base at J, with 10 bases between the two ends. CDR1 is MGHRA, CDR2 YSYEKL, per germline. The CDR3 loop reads CASSPVTGNTEAFF. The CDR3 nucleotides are TGCGCCAGCAGCCCGGTAACGGGGAACACTGAAGCTTTCTTT.

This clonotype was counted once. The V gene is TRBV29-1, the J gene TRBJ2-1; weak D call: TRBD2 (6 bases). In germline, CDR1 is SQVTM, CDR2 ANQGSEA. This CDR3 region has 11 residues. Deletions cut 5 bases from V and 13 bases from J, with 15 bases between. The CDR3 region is CSVPPGEEQFF. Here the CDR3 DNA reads TGCAGCGTTCCCCCCGGGGAGGAACAGTTCTTC.

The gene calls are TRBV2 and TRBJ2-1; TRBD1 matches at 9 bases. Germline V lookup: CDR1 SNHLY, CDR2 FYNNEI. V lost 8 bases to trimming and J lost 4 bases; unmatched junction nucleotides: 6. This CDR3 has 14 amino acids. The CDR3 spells CASAGTGIYNEQFF. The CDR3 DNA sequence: TGTGCCAGCGCCGGGACAGGGATATACAATGAGCAGTTCTTC.

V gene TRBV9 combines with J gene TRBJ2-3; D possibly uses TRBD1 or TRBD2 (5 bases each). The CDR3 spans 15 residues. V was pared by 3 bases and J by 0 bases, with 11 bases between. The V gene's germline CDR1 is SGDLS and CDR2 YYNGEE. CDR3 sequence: CASSAVGASTDTQYF. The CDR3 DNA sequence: TGTGCCAGCAGCGCCGTCGGGGCTAGCACAGATACGCAGTATTTT.